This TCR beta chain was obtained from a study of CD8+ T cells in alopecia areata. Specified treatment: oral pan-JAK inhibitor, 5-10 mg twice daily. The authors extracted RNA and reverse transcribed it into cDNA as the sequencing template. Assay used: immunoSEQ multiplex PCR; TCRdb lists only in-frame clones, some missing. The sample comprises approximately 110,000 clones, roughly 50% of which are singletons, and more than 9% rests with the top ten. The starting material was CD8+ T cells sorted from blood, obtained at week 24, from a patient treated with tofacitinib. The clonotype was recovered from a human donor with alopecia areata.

CDR3 sequence (DNA): TGCGCCAGCAGCCCACTAGCGGAGAAGGAGACCCAGTACTTC. Amino acid sequence: CASSPLAEKETQYF. V gene TRBV4-1 combines with J gene TRBJ2-5, with TRBD2 matching over 8 bases. The V and J ends lost 4 bases and 5 bases, in that order; junction bases with no gene match: 6. There are 14 residues in the CDR3. Germline CDR1 is MGHRA and CDR2 is YSYEKL.